The clone carrying this T cell receptor beta chain came up a few times. Its cognate antigen is unknown. The source of the sample is a study of PD-L1 blockade in urothelial cancer. Study context: The authors examined blood 3 weeks (second dose) and 6 weeks after treatment start. T cells numbered a median of roughly 150,000 in the blood samples. Notes on the study in general: Durable benefit accompanied greater 3-week expansion of tumor-associated blood clones.

The time point denotes: peripheral blood 6 weeks after treatment start. Locally advanced or metastatic urothelial carcinoma affected the patients. Some clones are missing from TCRdb's copy, which holds only in-frame ones; the method was immunoSEQ multiplex PCR. The table shows around 48,000 clones, with around 85% occurring only once. The CDR3 extends over 14 amino acids. J gave up 0 bases and V 6 bases, and 4 bases lay outside the gene matches. Looked up from germline, CDR1 is KGHSH and CDR2 is LQKENI. The material was PBMCs, obtained around atezolizumab (anti-PD-L1) treatment. The TCR comes from a man aged 55 to 69 with urothelial cancer. The chain recombines TRBV18 with TRBJ1-1; 7 bases match TRBD1. CDR3 in DNA: TGTGCCAGCTCCGTAACAGGGGTGAACACTGAAGCTTTCTTT. Translated, it gives CASSVTGVNTEAFF.